This TCR beta chain was recorded in a study of T cells in Graves' hyperthyroidism and ophthalmopathy. Germline V gives CDR1 SQVTM, CDR2 ANQGSEA. Trimming shortened V by 4 bases and J by 5 bases, and 11 bases separated the two germline ends. The CDR3 runs to 13 residues. Using RNA transcripts as the source, TCR beta CDR3 regions were amplified. HTBI primers were employed in a first-round RT-PCR of the TCR CDR3. TCRdb processed the multiplex PCR reads anew with MiXCR; each CDR3 protein has one entry. The table has about 710,000 distinct CDR3 sequences, approximately 16% seen once. The sequence came from a man aged 18 to 35 with Graves' hyperthyroidism. Sequencing was carried out using blood. V usage is TRBV29-1 and J usage is TRBJ1-4, with D unclear. Written as DNA, the CDR3 is TGCAGCGTTGTAGTCAGGATGAATGAAAAACTGTTTTTT. The encoded protein is CSVVVRMNEKLFF.